This is a list of T cell receptor beta chains from one sample in a study of T cells in Graves' hyperthyroidism and ophthalmopathy. Using its own MiXCR run on the multiplex PCR reads, TCRdb lists one record per CDR3 protein. The top ten hold approximately 54% of the sample, which has about 340,000 distinct CDR3 sequences, 15% to 20% seen once. Sequenced input: blood. Source of these receptors: a woman in her fifties or sixties with Graves' hyperthyroidism. Each CDR3 is given with its conserved first and last residue. The D gene is left open where the match is weak. Size is omitted from some rows. Given values are once, few, many or a class for expanded clones.

abundance: NA
d_gene: TRBD2
v_gene: TRBV6-1
j_gene: TRBJ2-1
CDR3aa: CACRPGLANYEQFF
CDR3nt: TGTGCCTGCCGGCCGGGACTAGCTAACTATGAGCAGTTCTTC

abundance: NA
d_gene: NA
v_gene: TRBV9
j_gene: TRBJ2-3
CDR3aa: CASSPRFPTDTQYF
CDR3nt: TGTGCCAGCAGCCCCCGGTTCCCCACAGATACGCAGTATTTT

abundance: many
d_gene: NA
v_gene: TRBV20-1
j_gene: TRBJ2-5
CDR3aa: CSADQETQYF
CDR3nt: TGCAGTGCTGATCAAGAGACCCAGTACTTC

abundance: few
d_gene: TRBD2
v_gene: TRBV7-2
j_gene: TRBJ2-5
CDR3aa: CASSFGGRFQETQYF
CDR3nt: TGTGCCAGCAGCTTCGGCGGGAGGTTCCAAGAGACCCAGTACTTC

abundance: NA
d_gene: TRBD2
v_gene: TRBV6-2/TRBV6-3
j_gene: TRBJ2-1
CDR3aa: CASILWGAGGENEQFF
CDR3nt: TGTGCCAGCATCCTTTGGGGAGCGGGAGGTGAGAATGAGCAGTTCTTC

abundance: many
d_gene: NA
v_gene: TRBV3-1
j_gene: TRBJ2-7
CDR3aa: CASSRAGGTGYEQYF
CDR3nt: TGTGCCAGCAGCCGAGCAGGTGGCACCGGGTACGAGCAGTACTTC

abundance: NA
d_gene: NA
v_gene: TRBV20-1
j_gene: TRBJ2-3
CDR3aa: CSAPGGQLSTDTQYF
CDR3nt: TGCAGTGCGCCTGGGGGGCAACTTAGCACAGATACGCAGTATTTT

abundance: few
d_gene: NA
v_gene: TRBV19
j_gene: TRBJ2-2
CDR3aa: CASSRDQNTGELFF
CDR3nt: TGTGCCAGTAGTAGGGACCAGAACACCGGGGAGCTGTTTTTT

abundance: few
d_gene: NA
v_gene: TRBV7-9
j_gene: TRBJ1-4
CDR3aa: CASSLGRHEEKLFF
CDR3nt: TGTGCCAGCAGCCTAGGACGGCATGAAGAAAAACTGTTTTTT

abundance: few
d_gene: NA
v_gene: TRBV29-1
j_gene: TRBJ2-1
CDR3aa: CSVDTGYEQFF
CDR3nt: TGCAGCGTTGATACGGGCTATGAGCAGTTCTTC

abundance: few
d_gene: TRBD1
v_gene: TRBV7-2
j_gene: TRBJ1-5
CDR3aa: CASSQGTGFNQPQHF
CDR3nt: TGTGCCAGCAGCCAAGGGACAGGTTTCAATCAGCCCCAGCATTTT

abundance: NA
d_gene: NA
v_gene: TRBV15
j_gene: TRBJ1-2
CDR3aa: CATSRVGRNYGYTF
CDR3nt: TGTGCCACCAGCAGGGTAGGGAGGAACTATGGCTACACCTTC

abundance: NA
d_gene: TRBD1
v_gene: TRBV29-1
j_gene: TRBJ1-2
CDR3aa: CSVSGTGGDYGYTF
CDR3nt: TGCAGCGTATCCGGGACAGGGGGCGACTATGGCTACACCTTC

abundance: NA
d_gene: NA
v_gene: TRBV7-9
j_gene: TRBJ2-1
CDR3aa: CASSLAGGHPMDEQFF
CDR3nt: TGTGCCAGCAGCTTAGCGGGGGGTCACCCTATGGATGAGCAGTTCTTC

abundance: few
d_gene: NA
v_gene: TRBV3-1
j_gene: TRBJ2-7
CDR3aa: CASSQETGYEQYF
CDR3nt: TGTGCCAGCAGCCAAGAGACAGGCTACGAGCAGTACTTC

abundance: few
d_gene: NA
v_gene: TRBV30
j_gene: TRBJ2-1
CDR3aa: CAWSIRYNEQFF
CDR3nt: TGTGCCTGGAGTATCCGCTACAATGAGCAGTTCTTC

abundance: few
d_gene: TRBD1
v_gene: TRBV11-2
j_gene: TRBJ1-1
CDR3aa: CASSSGGNPEAFF
CDR3nt: TGTGCCAGCAGCTCAGGGGGGAACCCTGAAGCTTTCTTT

abundance: NA
d_gene: NA
v_gene: TRBV3-1
j_gene: TRBJ2-5
CDR3aa: CASSQDRHGPLATQYF
CDR3nt: TGTGCCAGCAGCCAAGATAGGCACGGACCCCTTGCGACCCAGTACTTC

abundance: NA
d_gene: NA
v_gene: TRBV11-2
j_gene: TRBJ1-5
CDR3aa: CASSPLEDQPQHF
CDR3nt: TGTGCCAGCAGTCCCCTGGAGGATCAGCCCCAGCATTTT

abundance: many
d_gene: TRBD2
v_gene: TRBV30
j_gene: TRBJ2-1
CDR3aa: CAWSVGTGGLDNEQFF
CDR3nt: TGTGCCTGGAGTGTAGGTACGGGGGGGCTCGACAATGAGCAGTTCTTC

abundance: many
d_gene: TRBD1
v_gene: TRBV5-5
j_gene: TRBJ1-2
CDR3aa: CASSLAGGVQYGYTF
CDR3nt: TGTGCCAGCAGCTTGGCAGGGGGGGTCCAGTATGGCTACACCTTC

abundance: few
d_gene: NA
v_gene: TRBV11-2
j_gene: TRBJ2-3
CDR3aa: CASSFAYSGTDTQYF
CDR3nt: TGTGCCAGCAGCTTCGCTTATTCTGGGACAGATACGCAGTATTTT

abundance: many
d_gene: TRBD1
v_gene: TRBV5-1
j_gene: TRBJ2-5
CDR3aa: CASSNGGQGAQETQYF
CDR3nt: TGCGCCAGCAGCAATGGGGGACAGGGGGCGCAAGAGACCCAGTACTTC

abundance: NA
d_gene: TRBD1
v_gene: TRBV5-1
j_gene: TRBJ2-1
CDR3aa: CASSLLPGQGARSSEQFF
CDR3nt: TGCGCCAGCAGCCTACTACCGGGACAGGGGGCGCGATCAAGTGAGCAGTTCTTC

abundance: NA
d_gene: NA
v_gene: TRBV10-3
j_gene: TRBJ2-1
CDR3aa: CAINGGDNEQFF
CDR3nt: TGTGCCATCAACGGCGGGGACAATGAGCAGTTCTTC

abundance: few
d_gene: TRBD1
v_gene: TRBV7-9
j_gene: TRBJ1-1
CDR3aa: CASSLPLRDSKAFF
CDR3nt: TGTGCCAGCAGCTTACCGCTTCGGGACAGCAAAGCTTTCTTT

abundance: many
d_gene: TRBD2
v_gene: TRBV7-9
j_gene: TRBJ2-3
CDR3aa: CASSSPGGTSGTESNTDTQYF
CDR3nt: TGTGCCAGCAGCTCCCCCGGCGGGACTAGCGGGACCGAGAGTAACACAGATACGCAGTATTTT

abundance: NA
d_gene: NA
v_gene: TRBV20-1
j_gene: TRBJ2-7
CDR3aa: CSARDRSGTYEQYF
CDR3nt: TGCAGTGCTAGAGATCGCAGCGGTACTTACGAGCAGTACTTC

abundance: few
d_gene: NA
v_gene: TRBV7-6
j_gene: TRBJ1-2
CDR3aa: CASSLAVGAYGYTF
CDR3nt: TGTGCCAGCAGCTTAGCGGTAGGGGCCTATGGCTACACCTTC

abundance: many
d_gene: NA
v_gene: TRBV6-2/TRBV6-3
j_gene: TRBJ1-2
CDR3aa: CASSYSWDGYTF
CDR3nt: TGTGCCAGCAGTTACTCGTGGGACGGCTACACCTTC

abundance: many
d_gene: NA
v_gene: TRBV20-1
j_gene: TRBJ1-1
CDR3aa: CSARDQGSVNTEAFF
CDR3nt: TGCAGTGCTAGAGATCAAGGCTCGGTGAACACTGAAGCTTTCTTT